The 8 T cell receptor beta chains below come from one sample, sequenced in a study of tumor-infiltrating lymphocytes in oesophageal squamous cell carcinoma (dated by TCRdb to the mid-2010s). Library generation was performed with PCR. Sequencing used an Illumina HiSeq 2000. TCRdb reran the public reads through fastp at Q25 and MiXCR, keeping productive beta chains. All rows with the same CDR3 protein become a single entry with the most common DNA and genes. This sample holds just under 20,000 distinct CDR3 sequences; about two fifths were observed only once. The ten largest make up 10% to 13% of the sample. The sequencing input was normal esophageal tissue next to the tumor. Source of these receptors: a male donor with esophageal squamous cell carcinoma.

This clonotype is termed large. The rearrangement uses TRBV7-6 and TRBJ2-5, with a weak D call TRBD2 (6 bases). This CDR3 region has 15 residues. Trimming stripped 0 bases from V and 2 bases from J, with 10 bases between. CDR1 is SGHVS and CDR2 is FNYEAQ in the germline V gene. The CDR3 coding sequence is TGTGCCAGCAGCTTAGCGGGACGGGGGCAAGAGACCCAGTACTTC. This codes for CASSLAGRGQETQYF.

This clonotype was seen a single time. As the CDR3 is not closed by the conserved phenylalanine or tryptophan, this likely results from a read error. The limits of the CDR3 on the DNA are not certain, so only TCRdb's listed CDR3 is given. The J gene is TRBJ2-3, the V gene TRBV7-2; TRBD1, the table's D call, was not compared with the DNA. CDR1 and CDR2 from the germline V gene are SGHTA and FQGNSA. The CDR3 sequence runs 16 residues, both termini included. This CDR3 reads CASSRPGQIYGYTFGS.

The V call is TRBV7-6, the J call TRBJ2-1, with 12 nucleotides matching TRBD2. The J call may not be correct, given that the DNA end is closer to TRBJ2-5. The CDR3 runs to 19 residues. Looked up from germline, CDR1 is SGHVS and CDR2 is FNYEAQ. This CDR3 reads CASSLSLWTSGANKETQYF. Written as DNA, the CDR3 is TGTGCCAGCAGCTTAAGTTTATGGACTAGCGGGGCGAACAAAGAGACCCAGTACTTC.

J is TRBJ2-5 and V is TRBV7-3; TRBD1 might be the D (5 bases). Between the trimmed V and J ends, which lost 5 bases and 11 bases, there was a span of 18 bases. This CDR3 contains 13 residues. Germline CDR1 is SGHTA and CDR2 is FQGTGA. The CDR3 protein is CASSVWGGAQQYF. The CDR3 DNA sequence: TGTGCCAGCAGCGTATGGGGCGGAGCCCAGCAGTACTTC.

At least ten counts were recorded for this clonotype. This chain connects TRBV25-1 to TRBJ1-6; a weak D match, TRBD1 (5 bases). The CDR3 has 16 residues. Germline CDR1 is MGHDK and CDR2 is SYGVNS. V was clipped by 0 bases and J by 4 bases, with 10 bases between them. This CDR3 reads CASSEYGTEYNSPLHF. For the CDR3, the DNA is TGTGCCAGCAGTGAATATGGGACGGAATATAATTCACCCCTCCACTTT.

V and J are TRBV7-2 and TRBJ2-7; 8 bases line up with TRBD2. Germline trimming cut 0 bases from V and 6 bases from J; bases unmatched to any gene: 13. Per germline, CDR1 SGHTA and CDR2 FQGNSA. The CDR3 is 17 residues long. The CDR3 nucleotides read TGTGCCAGCAGCTTAGCCGCAGGTTGGGGACTAGGGTTCGAGCAGTACTTC. It specifies CASSLAAGWGLGFEQYF.

Concerning this clonotype itself: At one end the junction does not follow the germline gene, possibly because of a read error. This sequence joins TRBV7-8 and TRBJ2-5; D not certain. The CDR3 runs to 14 residues. Germline V gene sequence: CDR1 SGHVS, CDR2 FQNEAQ. CDR3 amino acids: CASSTSAANSPLHF. DNA for the CDR3: TGTGCCAGCAGCACATCTGCTGCTAATTCACCCCTCCACTTC.

This clonotype has a count of ten or more. This sequence joins TRBV27 and TRBJ2-2; 9 bases fit TRBD1. The V gene end was trimmed by 5 bases and the J gene end by 1 base; junction bases not matched to a gene: 8. The germline gives CDR1 MNHEY, CDR2 SMNVEV (reference sequence). The CDR3 sequence is 17 residues long. The CDR3 loop reads CASSPTGTGRNTGELFF. For the CDR3, the DNA is TGTGCCAGCAGTCCGACCGGGACAGGGAGGAACACCGGGGAGCTGTTTTTT.